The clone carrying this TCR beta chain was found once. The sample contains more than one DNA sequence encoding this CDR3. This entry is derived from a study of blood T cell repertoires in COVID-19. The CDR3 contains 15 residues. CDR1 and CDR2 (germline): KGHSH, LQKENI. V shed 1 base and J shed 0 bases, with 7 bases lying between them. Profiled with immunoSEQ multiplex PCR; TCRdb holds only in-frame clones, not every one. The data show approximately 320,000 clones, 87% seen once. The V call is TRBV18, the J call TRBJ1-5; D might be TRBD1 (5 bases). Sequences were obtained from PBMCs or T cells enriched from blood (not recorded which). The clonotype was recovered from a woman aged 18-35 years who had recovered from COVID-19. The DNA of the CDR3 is TGTGCCAGCTCACCACGGGGGGATAGCAATCAGCCCCAGCATTTT. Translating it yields CASSPRGDSNQPQHF.